This TCR beta chain was sequenced during a study of blood T cell repertoires in COVID-19. Turning to the study itself: In each case, the material was cDNA or gDNA derived from T cells, B-cell-depleted T cells, or PBMCs.

This clone occurred a few times. Measured with immunoSEQ multiplex PCR; TCRdb has only the in-frame clones, and not every one. The sample records around 58,000 clones, around four fifths being singletons. The CDR3 loop spans 13 amino acids. Germline lookup yields CDR1 MNHEY and CDR2 SVGAGI. Trimming pared 5 bases from V and 10 bases from J, leaving 17 bases between. Sequencing was done on a sample of peripheral blood. V is TRBV6-5 and J is TRBJ1-2; maybe TRBD1 (5 bases). The clonotype comes from a human donor in a cohort sampled during active COVID-19. The CDR3 bases are TGTGCCAGCAGTCTTCAGGGAAGGGCTATCTACACCTTC. Residues: CASSLQGRAIYTF.